This passage covers 14 T cell receptor beta chains from one sample sequenced in a study of T cells in Graves' hyperthyroidism and ophthalmopathy. TCR beta CDR3 sequences were amplified from RNA transcripts. First-round RT-PCR of the TCR CDR3 relied on the HTBI primer set. TCRdb reprocessed the multiplex PCR reads via MiXCR and lists one record per CDR3 protein. The sample has 480,000 or so distinct CDR3 sequences, 40% to 50% seen once. What was sequenced was peripheral blood or thyroid tissue (not recorded which). Receptor source: an adult woman with Graves' disease, either hyperthyroidism or ophthalmopathy (not recorded which).

J is TRBJ2-6 and V is TRBV20-1; D not certain. There are 14 residues in the CDR3. V was cut by 7 bases and J by 0 bases, with 10 bases left in between. Germline CDR1 reads DFQATT; CDR2 reads SNEGSKA (reference sequence). As DNA, the CDR3 is TGCAGTGGGGCCCCTCACTCTGGGGCCAACGTCCTGACTTTC. Protein product: CSGAPHSGANVLTF.

As regards this clonotype: This may stem from a read error, because a much larger clone lies one nucleotide away. The CDR3 is CASSTVTGGAGGELFF. The CDR3 nucleotides read TGTGCCAGTAGTACAGTGACCGGGGGCGCGGGCGGGGAGCTGTTTTTT. The gene calls are TRBV19 and TRBJ2-2, with D possibly being TRBD1 or TRBD2 (6 bases each). V gave up 4 bases and J gave up 7 bases, with 19 bases separating them. Germline CDR1 is LNHDA and CDR2 is SQIVND (reference sequence). The CDR3 runs to 16 residues.

The gene calls are TRBV7-9 and TRBJ2-5, with 7 bases fitting TRBD2. The germline gives CDR1 SEHNR, CDR2 FQNEAQ (reference sequence). Trimming at V came to 4 bases and at J to 5 bases, leaving 10 bases not matched to a gene. This CDR3 has 15 residues. The CDR3 nucleotides read TGTGCCAGCAGCTCTGAGGGACTACCCCCGGAGACCCAGTACTTC. Its protein product is CASSSEGLPPETQYF.

The chain couples TRBV20-1 to TRBJ2-3, with TRBD2 matching over 7 bases. This CDR3 spans 13 amino acids. V shed 2 bases and J 4 bases; nucleotides not matched to a gene: 3. Germline-derived CDR1 and CDR2 are DFQATT and SNEGSKA (reference sequence). CDR3 amino acids: CSARSGGADTQYF. The CDR3 DNA reads TGCAGTGCTAGAAGTGGGGGGGCAGATACGCAGTATTTT.

The chain links TRBV24-1 to TRBJ1-1; no firm D call. With 2 bases removed from V and 6 bases from J, the gap between germline ends came to 6 bases. This CDR3 has 12 residues. From germline, CDR1 is KGHDR and CDR2 SFDVKD. The DNA for the CDR3 is TGTGCCACCAGTGATTGGGGTTCTGAAGCTTTCTTT. Protein sequence: CATSDWGSEAFF.

The CDR3 reads CSWGAIETQYF. DNA for the CDR3: TGCAGTTGGGGGGCAATAGAGACCCAGTACTTC. The rearrangement uses TRBV20-1 and TRBJ2-5; D possibly uses TRBD1 or TRBD2 (6 bases each). Per the germline V gene, CDR1 is DFQATT and CDR2 is SNEGSKA (reference sequence). The CDR3 totals 11 residues. Deletions cut 8 bases from V and 4 bases from J, with 11 bases between.

This clonotype has at least ten counts. The chain recombines TRBV14 with TRBJ1-1; D perhaps matches TRBD1 (5 bases). The length of the CDR3 is 18 residues. Germline assignment: CDR1 SGHDN and CDR2 FVKESK. Trimming left V 0 bases short and J 1 base short, with 18 bases between. In DNA, the CDR3 is TGTGCCAGCAGCCAAGAAGTCGGGGCTCCGACCTCGAACACTGAAGCTTTCTTT. Encoded protein: CASSQEVGAPTSNTEAFF.

J is TRBJ1-1 and V is TRBV7-2, with unresolved D. The germline CDR1 and CDR2 sequences are SGHTA and FQGNSA. The CDR3 runs to 14 residues. The germline V and J ends were trimmed by 3 bases and 4 bases, with 12 bases remaining between them. The CDR3 region is CASSFLRVGTEAFF. In DNA form, the CDR3 reads TGTGCCAGCAGCTTCCTTCGGGTTGGCACTGAAGCTTTCTTT.

This chain joins TRBV29-1 and TRBJ1-4, with TRBD1 identical over 7 bases. The CDR3 spans 13 residues. The ends lost 4 bases at V and 12 bases at J; junction bases unmatched: 11. Germline CDR1 SQVTM, CDR2 ANQGSEA. In DNA form, the CDR3 reads TGCAGCGTTGGGACTCGGCAGGGGGGAGAACTGTTTTTT. This encodes CSVGTRQGGELFF.

The chain employs TRBV14 and TRBJ1-2; D uncertain. Trimming took off 4 bases at V and 4 bases at J, with 13 bases between the two ends. The CDR3 is made up of 14 amino acids. CDR1 and CDR2 (germline): SGHDN, FVKESK. Written as DNA, the CDR3 is TGTGCCAGCAGCCCTACGGCCGTTGGCTATGGCTACACCTTC. It is translated as CASSPTAVGYGYTF.

The V call is TRBV6-1, the J call TRBJ2-5; 7 bases are a match to TRBD1. Germline lookup yields CDR1 MNHNS and CDR2 SASEGT. CDR3 length: 16 amino acids. V shed 4 bases, J shed 5 bases, and the junction held 13 bases outside the gene matches. Here the CDR3 DNA reads TGTGCCAGCAGTGCTAGACAGGGAGCGCAGTGGGAGACCCAGTACTTC. Translating it yields CASSARQGAQWETQYF.

This clonotype was seen once. Germline and junction disagree at one end, which may indicate a read error. The chain uses TRBV5-1 and TRBJ2-3, with a tentative D call TRBD1 (6 bases). CDR3 length: 15 residues. From germline, CDR1 is SGHRS and CDR2 YFSETQ. Here the CDR3 reads CASSYDRSLPDTQYF. Written as DNA, the CDR3 is TGTGCCAGCAGCTATGACAGGTCCCTCCCAGATACGCAGTATTTT.

The genes are TRBV2 and TRBJ1-1, with D hard to call. With 2 bases removed from V and 2 bases from J, the gap between germline ends came to 12 bases. This CDR3 region has 15 residues. The germline V gene encodes CDR1 SNHLY and CDR2 FYNNEI. DNA of the CDR3: TGTGCCAGCAGTGAATCCAGAGGATCCAACACTGAAGCTTTCTTT. Translation gives CASSESRGSNTEAFF.

The chain couples TRBV2 to TRBJ1-1; possibly TRBD1 for D (6 bases). Germline CDR1 SNHLY, CDR2 FYNNEI. The CDR3 contains 13 residues. V was pared by 6 bases and J by 6 bases, with 14 bases between. The CDR3 DNA sequence: TGTGCCAGCAGATTCGGGGGCGCCCCTGAAGCTTTCTTT. Translation: CASRFGGAPEAFF.